This T cell receptor beta chain was captured in a study of cytomegalovirus exposure and HLA in healthy donors. The study, taken as a whole, reports: According to a later analysis, most TCR beta chains associated with CMV appeared HLA-restricted.

Worth noting for this clone: Its cognate antigen is unknown.

It was with 60 Vbeta and 13 Jbeta primers that the PCR ran. Libraries were prepared by immunoSEQ multiplex PCR; TCRdb keeps only in-frame clonotypes and omits some of them. Among 35,000 to 40,000 clones listed, 55% to 75% were seen once. The CDR3 totals 15 residues. Sequencing input: PBMCs. The sequence came from a man aged 45 to 65 in good health and CMV-seropositive. This chain uses TRBV21-1 with TRBJ1-5; no DNA check was done on the table's D call, TRBD1. TRBV21-1 is reported as a pseudogene. The CDR3 is CANLRTGIGNQPQHF. DNA of the CDR3: TGTGCCAACCTGCGGACAGGGATTGGCAATCAGCCCCAGCATTTT.